The text below deals with one TCR beta chain. Its specific antigen is unknown. The germline gene is not matched at one end of the junction; a read error may be the cause. Libraries came from 5' RACE. Sequenced using an Illumina HiSeq 2500. A second 7 to 11 cycle PCR used a sample-barcoded 5' primer and a J-beta primer mix. Each TCR beta cDNA molecule received a unique molecular identifier from a template-switch 5' adaptor carrying 12 random nucleotides. At least 2.5 million CDR3-containing paired-end reads were obtained from each sample. The Mint cDNA synthesis kit, primed by a TRBC-specific oligonucleotide, was used to synthesize first-strand cDNA from all RNA. After uracil-DNA glycosylase treatment, a first 18-cycle PCR used universal primers M1SS and BC2_uni_R on all cDNA. As for the authors' bioinformatics: Each sample was normalized by randomly selecting 1 million high-quality reads, each carrying a distinct molecular identifier. Reads sharing molecular identifiers were discarded rather than binned into consensus sequences. MiTCR, run with a Q25 quality threshold and the strictest error-elimination algorithm, handled CDR3 identification, clonotype clustering and error correction. A nonparametric unseen species model using Euler transformation provided a lower-bound estimate of total TCR beta diversity. In TCRdb, the public reads were trimmed at Q25 with fastp and aligned with MiXCR, with productive beta chains retained. Entries are consolidated by CDR3 protein sequence, retaining the most common genes and DNA. V and J calls and clone size were set by TCRdb, not the authors. The sample contains some 640,000 distinct CDR3 sequences, around 45% of them found a single time. The ten top clones hold 25% to 35% of the sample.

The data originate from a study of blood T cells in healthy people across ages (dated by TCRdb to about 2015). Study-wide context: Template switching captured roughly one uniquely barcoded TCR beta cDNA molecule per two T cells in model experiments. To track age-related changes in TCR beta repertoire diversity, the study relied on deep sequencing normalized with unique cDNA molecular identifiers. The donors were split into four age groups: young (average 16 years), middle-aged (roughly 39), aged (around 67) and long-lived (about 74). To avoid experimental bias, donors of different ages were randomly spread across the sequencing lanes. Using the same blood draw, the study looked at two additional independent replicas of 1 million unique cDNA reads for two donors, one aged 18 to 30 and the other aged 80 or older.

Based on the germline V gene, the CDR1 and CDR2 sequences are SGHTA and FQGTGA. From the cysteine up to the phenylalanine, the CDR3 has a length of 15 residues. This entry keeps only the CDR3 DNA: 45 bases, framed from base 1. On the study overall, not on this receptor specifically: The CMV infection status of donors was not known, potentially confounding age-related changes in expanded clonotypes. Conclusive comparison of naive and antigen-experienced compartments was prevented by the profiling of bulk unsorted PBMCs. As age increased, observed TCR beta diversity per million T cells dropped in a roughly linear way, and a significant reduction was already evident by age roughly 40. Estimates of total diversity based on one million sequenced T cells were regarded as lower bounds and as underestimates. Compared with the aged group, the long-lived group had more naive CD4+ T cells, fewer expanded clones and increased TCR diversity, suggesting age selection. A strong correlation was found between observed TCR beta diversity and the percentage of naive T cells measured by flow cytometry.

The donors were roughly 40 Caucasian individuals from Russia, aged roughly 6 to 100 years, who were systemically healthy. Each donor gave ten milliliters of peripheral blood, collected into EDTA-treated Vacutainer tubes. Ficoll-Paque density-gradient centrifugation was used to isolate PBMCs, with at least 6.5 million per sample. Trizol reagent was used to extract total RNA from the PBMCs, yielding at least 5.5 micrograms per sample. The percentages of naive CD45RAhigh/CD27high T cells were determined by flow cytometry on a PBMC aliquot from every donor. Sequenced: blood. The origin of this receptor is a woman in her fifties or sixties in good health. The rearranged chain carries TRBV7-3 and TRBJ2-1, with a tentative D gene TRBD1 over 7 matching bases. The CDR3 reads CASSLKGADYDEQFF. The sequenced DNA is TGTGCCAGCAGCTTAAAGGGGGCGGACTACGATGAGCAGTTCTTC.